The 8 T cell receptor beta chains below all came from one sample that was sequenced in a study of T cells in Graves' hyperthyroidism and ophthalmopathy. Regions amplified from RNA transcripts were the TCR beta CDR3 regions. With the HTBI primer set, the TCR CDR3 went through a first round of RT-PCR. Using its own MiXCR run on the multiplex PCR reads, TCRdb lists one record per CDR3 protein. The data show 300,000 to 450,000 distinct CDR3 sequences, with around 13% seen just once and more than 9.5% held by the top ten. What was sequenced was blood. Source of these receptors: an older woman with Graves' hyperthyroidism.

Many counts were recorded for this clonotype. V gene TRBV2 combines with J gene TRBJ2-7; D not resolved. CDR3 length: 12 residues. The ends were cut back, 6 bases at V and 2 bases at J, with 8 bases in the middle. Germline V lookup: CDR1 SNHLY, CDR2 FYNNEI. The DNA for the CDR3 is TGTGCCAGCAGGAAAGACACCTACGAGCAGTACTTC. As protein: CASRKDTYEQYF.

The V call is TRBV12-3 or TRBV12-4, the J call TRBJ2-2, with D possibly being TRBD2 (7 bases). Trimming removed 3 bases at V and 7 bases at J, with 15 bases between. The CDR3 runs 15 residues. This CDR3 is CASSLRGRLIGELFF. The CDR3 DNA reads as TGTGCCAGCAGTTTGCGGGGGCGGCTGATCGGGGAGCTGTTTTTT.

The sample holds many counts of this clonotype. The V and J genes are TRBV18 and TRBJ2-7; 11 nucleotides align to TRBD2. Germline V gene data show CDR1 as KGHSH and CDR2 as LQKENI. This CDR3 region has 15 residues. V shed 4 bases and J 2 bases; nucleotides not matched to a gene: 4. In DNA form, the CDR3 reads TGTGCCAGCTCACTCCCGGGACTAGCGGCCTACGAGCAGTACTTC. Its translation: CASSLPGLAAYEQYF.

This clonotype was counted at least ten times. V gene TRBV28 combines with J gene TRBJ2-2; TRBD2 aligns across 12 bases. V was pared by 3 bases and J by 1 base, with 3 bases of the junction left unmatched. This CDR3 is 17 amino acids long. Germline V gene lookup returns CDR1 MDHEN and CDR2 SYDVKM. The CDR3 bases are TGTGCCAGCAGTTTGGCTAGCGGGAGGGGGAACACCGGGGAGCTGTTTTTT. Translated: CASSLASGRGNTGELFF.

In its sample, this clonotype was seen many times. The V call is TRBV6-1, the J call TRBJ1-2; 9 nucleotides align to TRBD1. Germline CDR1 MNHNS, CDR2 SASEGT. The trim removed 4 bases at V and 1 base at J, leaving 4 bases unmatched. The CDR3 is made up of 15 amino acids. The CDR3 DNA reads as TGTGCCAGCAGTGGACAGGGGGGTTATAACTATGGCTACACCTTC. This codes for CASSGQGGYNYGYTF.

The J gene is TRBJ2-1, the V gene TRBV20-1; D unresolved. The CDR3 spans 15 residues. Germline V lookup: CDR1 DFQATT, CDR2 SNEGSKA (reference sequence). V was pared by 1 base and J by 3 bases, with 13 bases between. As DNA, the CDR3 is TGCAGTGCTAGAGCTAGAGTTAGTGGCTACAATGAGCAGTTCTTC. Translated: CSARARVSGYNEQFF.

This clonotype was picked up a small number of times. The genes are TRBV25-1 and TRBJ1-1; D is perhaps TRBD1 (6 bases). Germline lookup yields CDR1 MGHDK and CDR2 SYGVNS. The CDR3 covers 14 residues. V was clipped by 2 bases and J by 4 bases, with 11 bases between them. The CDR3 DNA sequence: TGTGCCAGCAGTGAAGGTGGAGGGGGCACTGAAGCTTTCTTT. Its protein product is CASSEGGGGTEAFF.

The rearrangement joins TRBV5-1 to TRBJ2-1; weak D call: TRBD1 (6 bases). Trimming left V 0 bases short and J 4 bases short, with 14 bases between. Germline V gives CDR1 SGHRS, CDR2 YFSETQ. The CDR3 has 16 amino acids. CDR3 nucleotide sequence: TGCGCCAGCAGCTTGGCCACACAGGGCGCATACAATGAGCAGTTCTTC. Translating gives CASSLATQGAYNEQFF.